These T cell receptor beta chains were read from a single sample in a study of T cell responses to AZD1222 COVID-19 vaccine. The protocol was immunoSEQ multiplex PCR, while the TCRdb copy is restricted to in-frame clones and leaves out a portion. The sample records roughly 120,000 clones, around 89% being singletons. This specimen was peripheral blood, taken 28 days after the second AZD1222 dose. Receptor source: an adult who received the AZD1222 COVID-19 vaccine. Both conserved end residues are part of each CDR3. The D gene is left open where the match is weak. Some rows mark clone size as missing; the rest say once, few, many or name a class of expanded clone.

abundance	j_gene	d_gene	v_gene	CDR3nt	CDR3aa
-	TRBJ1-6	TRBD1	TRBV11-2	TGTGCCAGCAGCTTAGCAGGGGGCGATTCACCCCTCCACTTT	CASSLAGGDSPLHF
-	TRBJ1-5	-	TRBV19	TGTGCCAGTAGTTCCCAAGTGGACGAGACAAATCAGCCCCAGCATTTT	CASSSQVDETNQPQHF
once	TRBJ1-2	-	TRBV11-2	TGTGCCAGCAGCTTAGTACAGGGCTATGGCTACACCTTC	CASSLVQGYGYTF
-	TRBJ2-7	-	TRBV9	TGTGCCAGCAGCGTAGAGGACAGTTCCTACGAGCAGTACTTC	CASSVEDSSYEQYF
-	TRBJ2-1	-	TRBV4-1	TGCGCCAGCAGCCAGGGTCCTGAGCAGTTCTTC	CASSQGPEQFF
-	TRBJ2-1	TRBD2	TRBV7-8	TGTGCCAGCAGCCCGGGACTAGCGGGGGGATTATACAATGAGCAGTTCTTC	CASSPGLAGGLYNEQFF
-	TRBJ2-2	TRBD2	TRBV28	TGTGCCAGCAGTTTGGGTAGCGGGAGCGTTGGCGGGGAGCTGTTTTTT	CASSLGSGSVGGELFF
-	TRBJ1-3	-	TRBV5-1	TGCGCCAGCAGCGCCTCCCGTGGGGCCCCCGACACCATATATTTT	CASSASRGAPDTIYF
-	TRBJ1-6	TRBD1	TRBV4-2	TGTGCCAGCAGCCTCCAGGGGGGCAATTCACCCCTCCACTTT	CASSLQGGNSPLHF
few	TRBJ1-2	TRBD1	TRBV5-4	TGTGCCAGCAGTAAGACAGGGGCATGGGGCTACACCTTC	CASSKTGAWGYTF
-	TRBJ1-3	-	TRBV2	TGTGCCAGCAGTTACGGGGGGCCAGGAAACACCATATATTTT	CASSYGGPGNTIYF
-	TRBJ1-5	TRBD1	TRBV9	TGTGCCAGCAGCGCCCAGGGGGATCAGCCCCAGCATTTT	CASSAQGDQPQHF
-	TRBJ2-7	-	TRBV7-9	TGTGCCAGCAGCTTTGCCGGGAGTTCCTACGAGCAGTACTTC	CASSFAGSSYEQYF
-	TRBJ2-7	TRBD2	TRBV4-2	TGTGCCAGCAGCCAAGGGACTAGCAGGTACGAGCAGTACTTC	CASSQGTSRYEQYF
few	TRBJ2-5	-	TRBV7-6	TGTGCCAGCAGCAGAACAGGGAGTGTTCGCGGAGAGACCCAGTACTTC	CASSRTGSVRGETQYF
-	TRBJ2-2	TRBD2	TRBV5-1	TGCGCCAGCAGCTCCAGAAAGGGACTAGCGGGAGGGAGCGGCACCGGGGAGCTGTTTTTT	CASSSRKGLAGGSGTGELFF
-	TRBJ1-1	TRBD1	TRBV4-1	TGCGCCAGCAGCCAAGGAAGGGGGCGGGTGAACACTGAAGCTTTCTTT	CASSQGRGRVNTEAFF
few	TRBJ2-7	-	TRBV6-5	TGTGCCAGCAGTTCAGGGTCCCCCTCCTACGAGCAGTACTTC	CASSSGSPSYEQYF
-	TRBJ2-7	-	TRBV29-1	TGCAGCGTTGGGGATTTTGGCAACGAGCAGTACTTC	CSVGDFGNEQYF
-	TRBJ1-2	-	TRBV4-1	TGCGCCAGCAGCCAAGTGGGGGGCGGAAATGGCTACACCTTC	CASSQVGGGNGYTF
-	TRBJ1-2	-	TRBV2	TGTGCCAGCAGTGAAGCGCCGCGCCCCTATGGCTACACCTTC	CASSEAPRPYGYTF
-	TRBJ2-2	-	TRBV9	TGTGCCAGCAGCGTAGAGGGGAGCGGGGAGCTGTTTTTT	CASSVEGSGELFF
-	TRBJ2-2	TRBD2	TRBV4-1	TGCGCCAGCAGCCACGGACTAGGGCCCGGGGAGCTGTTTTTT	CASSHGLGPGELFF
few	TRBJ2-7	TRBD1	TRBV7-8	TGTGCCAGCAGCCCCAAACCCTGGGACAGGGTCTACGAGCAGTACTTC	CASSPKPWDRVYEQYF
-	TRBJ2-1	-	TRBV6-1	TGTGCCAGCAGTGACCCAGGTAACCGGCAGTTCTTC	CASSDPGNRQFF
-	TRBJ1-1	-	TRBV7-8	TGTGCCAGCAGCTTCAGTGCAGGGTTAGAAGCTTTCTTT	CASSFSAGLEAFF
-	TRBJ2-5	-	TRBV19	TGTGCCAGTAGTATGGTCGGACGGGAAGAGACCCAGTACTTC	CASSMVGREETQYF
-	TRBJ1-6	-	TRBV9	TGTGCCAGCAGCGTAGGTGGAGGTTCACCCCTCCACTTT	CASSVGGGSPLHF
-	TRBJ2-1	TRBD2	TRBV13	TGTGCCAGCAAAATAGCGGGAGGGTCCTACAATGAGCAGTTCTTC	CASKIAGGSYNEQFF
-	TRBJ2-7	-	TRBV29-1	TGCAGCGTTGAATTTCTAGATCGGTTGGACGAGCAGTACTTC	CSVEFLDRLDEQYF
-	TRBJ2-5	TRBD1	TRBV2	TGTGCCAGCAGTGAAGCCACAGGGGAAAAGACCCAGTACTTC	CASSEATGEKTQYF
once	TRBJ2-4	TRBD2	TRBV30	TGTGCCTGGAGTGACCCCGGGCGAGCGGGAGGAGTCGCGGCCAAAAACATTCAGTACTTC	CAWSDPGRAGGVAAKNIQYF
-	TRBJ1-2	-	TRBV3-1/TRBV3-2	TGTGCCAGCAGTCTCAGTGGGGGAGGAGGAGGCTACACCTTC	CASSLSGGGGGYTF
-	TRBJ1-2	-	TRBV10-1	TGCGCCAGCACAGGGGTGGACTATGGCTACACCTTC	CASTGVDYGYTF
-	TRBJ2-7	TRBD2	TRBV11-3	TGTGCCAGCAGCTCCCTAGCGGGGGACTACGAGCAGTACTTC	CASSSLAGDYEQYF
-	TRBJ1-5	-	TRBV6-5	TGTGCCAGCAGACAGGGTCTGGGCAATCAGCCCCAGCATTTT	CASRQGLGNQPQHF
-	TRBJ2-1	-	TRBV7-2	TGTGCCAGCAGCAGGGACTCCACTGCCTACAATGAGCAGTTCTTC	CASSRDSTAYNEQFF
-	TRBJ1-2	-	TRBV29-1	TGCAGCGTTGAGAGTCTTACGGCACCCAGCTCCTATGGCTACACCTTC	CSVESLTAPSSYGYTF
-	TRBJ1-1	TRBD1	TRBV29-1	TGCAGCGTCGCGGACACGGGACAGGCGGGGACTGAAGCTTTCTTT	CSVADTGQAGTEAFF
-	TRBJ2-7	-	TRBV12-5	TGTGCTAGTGGTTTGTACCCCCCGCGAAGGGACGAGCAGTACTTC	CASGLYPPRRDEQYF
-	TRBJ2-7	-	TRBV13	TGTGCCAGCAGCTCCGCCGGGGCGCTCACCTACGAGCAGTACTTC	CASSSAGALTYEQYF
-	TRBJ2-7	TRBD2	TRBV28	TGTGCCAGCAGCACGACTAGCGGAGCCCGCTACGAGCAGTACTTC	CASSTTSGARYEQYF
-	TRBJ2-2	-	TRBV12-3/TRBV12-4	TGTGCCAGCAGTTTAGAGGGAACCGGGGAGCTGTTTTTT	CASSLEGTGELFF
-	TRBJ1-6	TRBD1	TRBV7-2	TGTGCCAGCAGCAGGGGACAGGAGAATAATTCACCCCTCCACTTT	CASSRGQENNSPLHF
-	TRBJ1-6	TRBD1	TRBV27	TGTGCCAGCAGTTCCGGTCGTTCAACAGGGGGTTTTTATAATTCACCCCTCCACTTT	CASSSGRSTGGFYNSPLHF